The 20 T cell receptor beta chains given below trace back to one sample, sequenced in a study of vaccination and CD4 T cells after COVID-19. Treatment in this sample: roughly ten-day PBMC culture with coronavirus spike peptide pools or control peptides (ViraFEST assay). Cultured CD4+ T-cell DNA underwent Oncomine TCR Beta short-read sequencing. Via MiXCR, TCRdb re-called the PCR reads, giving one row per CDR3 protein. The sample has about 19,000 distinct CDR3 sequences; 51% are singletons. What these receptors recognize is not known. Sequenced material: CD4+ T cells from blood, cultured in vitro, taken before SARS-CoV-2 vaccination. The receptors here all came from a human donor who had recovered from COVID-19.

This clonotype was seen more than once but under ten times. This chain joins TRBV7-2 and TRBJ2-5; D perhaps matches TRBD2 (5 bases). Between the trimmed V and J ends, which lost 0 bases and 8 bases, there was a span of 13 bases. The CDR3 has 14 amino acids. CDR1 is SGHTA, CDR2 FQGNSA, per germline. CDR3 region: CASSLAREQTTQYF. The CDR3, as DNA: TGTGCCAGCAGCTTAGCGAGGGAGCAAACAACCCAGTACTTC.

This chain connects TRBV28 to TRBJ1-1; a weak D match, TRBD1 (5 bases). The ends were cut back, 5 bases at V and 3 bases at J, with 16 bases in the middle. This CDR3 is built from 15 residues. Germline V CDR1 and CDR2: MDHEN, SYDVKM. For the CDR3, the DNA is TGTGCCAGCAGTCCCCACGGGACCCAGCACACTGAAGCTTTCTTT. This gives the protein CASSPHGTQHTEAFF.

This clonotype came up a few times. The CDR3 region has the DNA TGTGCCAGCAGCTTACGGGTTAGCGGGAGAAACGAGCAGTACTTC. This encodes CASSLRVSGRNEQYF. The rearrangement links TRBV7-6 to TRBJ2-7, with 9 bases that match TRBD2. V was clipped by 2 bases and J by 5 bases; unmatched bases: 7. This CDR3 region has 15 residues. Germline V lookup: CDR1 SGHVS, CDR2 FNYEAQ.

The V and J genes are TRBV7-4 and TRBJ2-1; D is perhaps TRBD1 (6 bases). Germline V gene lookup returns CDR1 SGHVT and CDR2 SQSDAQ. The V and J ends lost 5 bases and 10 bases respectively, with 12 bases between them. This CDR3 is built from 12 residues. The CDR3, as DNA: TGTGCCAGCAGCGCGTCAGGGGACGAGCAGTTCTTC. Amino acid sequence: CASSASGDEQFF.

The V call is TRBV2, the J call TRBJ1-1; D remains unclear. V lost 8 bases, J lost 3 bases, and 13 bases lay in between. The CDR3 sequence is 13 residues long. Germline V CDR1 and CDR2: SNHLY, FYNNEI. CDR3 DNA sequence: TGTGCCAGCCAGGCCGTATCGTACACTGAAGCTTTCTTT. This translates into CASQAVSYTEAFF.

The rearrangement joins TRBV7-6 to TRBJ2-2, with D maybe TRBD2 (6 bases). Germline V CDR1 and CDR2: SGHVS, FNYEAQ. This CDR3 contains 15 residues. Trimming removed 5 bases at V and 2 bases at J, with 12 bases between. The chain's CDR3 is CASSHRGLNTGELFF. CDR3 DNA sequence: TGTGCCAGCAGCCATCGGGGACTTAACACCGGGGAGCTGTTTTTT. The full variable domain, its missing parts supplied by reference TRBV7-6 and TRBJ2-2, is GAGVSQSPRYKVTKRGQDVALRCDPISGHVSLYWYRQALGQGPEFLTYFNYEAQQDKSGLPNDRFSAERPEGSISTLTIQRTEQRDSAMYRCASSHRGLNTGELFFGEGSRLTVL.

This rearrangement joins TRBV20-1 to TRBJ2-6; D ambiguous. The germline CDR1 and CDR2 sequences are DFQATT and SNEGSKA (reference sequence). CDR3 size: 15 residues. V dropped 4 bases and J dropped 1 base, with 11 bases sitting between them. CDR3 sequence: CSATRTNSGANVLTF. The CDR3 DNA reads as TGCAGTGCTACCAGGACGAATTCTGGGGCCAACGTCCTGACTTTC.

This clonotype was counted between two and nine times. The gene calls are TRBV6-5 and TRBJ1-5, with 12 bases aligning to TRBD1. After removal of 3 bases from V and 10 bases from J, the junction contained 10 bases not matched to a gene. The CDR3 loop spans 16 amino acids. In germline, CDR1 is MNHEY, CDR2 SVGAGI. The CDR3 loop reads CASSYPLGTGGEPQHF. The CDR3 DNA sequence: TGTGCCAGCAGTTATCCCTTGGGGACAGGGGGCGAACCCCAGCATTTT.

This clonotype was seen more than once but under ten times. V and J are TRBV19 and TRBJ1-1; TRBD1 is a possible D gene (6 bases). The CDR3 contains 13 residues. Per the germline V gene, CDR1 is LNHDA and CDR2 is SQIVND (reference sequence). Deletions cut 3 bases from V and 4 bases from J, with 9 bases between. As DNA, the CDR3 is TGTGCCAGTAGTATCACACAGGGCACTGAAGCTTTCTTT. Translated: CASSITQGTEAFF.

This clonotype has only a few counts. The CDR3, as DNA: TGTGCCATCAGTCCCCGACAGGGGGCTTCAGATACGCAGTATTTT. Its translation: CAISPRQGASDTQYF. The chain recombines TRBV10-3 with TRBJ2-3; TRBD1 aligns across 10 bases. The CDR3 sequence is 15 residues long. The ends lost 5 bases at V and 4 bases at J; junction bases unmatched: 6. Germline V lookup: CDR1 ENHRY, CDR2 SYGVKD.

The sample holds a few counts of this clonotype. The CDR3 here is CASSLEVGQVSYEQYF. The CDR3 DNA is TGCGCCAGCAGCTTGGAAGTGGGACAGGTTTCCTACGAGCAGTACTTC. The genes are TRBV5-1 and TRBJ2-7, with 8 bases fitting TRBD1. V dropped 0 bases and J dropped 1; count of bases not matched to a gene: 6. The CDR3 has 16 amino acids. CDR1 and CDR2 from the germline V gene are SGHRS and YFSETQ.

This chain uses TRBV5-1 with TRBJ1-1, with D perhaps TRBD1 (5 bases). Trimming took 3 bases from V and 7 from J, leaving 10 bases between them. In germline, CDR1 is SGHRS, CDR2 YFSETQ. The CDR3 runs 12 residues. This chain's CDR3 is CASSWGTNEAFF. The CDR3 DNA follows: TGCGCCAGCAGCTGGGGGACTAATGAAGCTTTCTTT.

The chain carries TRBV7-4 and TRBJ1-5; TRBD1 might be the D (5 bases). Trimming took 5 bases from V and 3 from J, leaving 29 bases between them. The germline V gene has CDR1 SGHVT and CDR2 SQSDAQ. CDR3 length: 20 amino acids. CDR3 DNA: TGTGCCAGCAGCCCCCCCGAAGACAGTAGAGATGGGACTGACAATCAGCCCCAGCATTTT. Protein product: CASSPPEDSRDGTDNQPQHF.

This clonotype was observed once. The J gene is TRBJ1-6, the V gene TRBV6-4; D unresolved. V was clipped by 3 bases and J by 8 bases, with 11 bases between them. The CDR3 consists of 14 residues. Germline CDR1 is MRHNA and CDR2 is SNTAGT. The CDR3 DNA reads TGTGCCAGCAGTGAGGTGGCAGGAGATTCACCCCTCCACTTT. Translating gives CASSEVAGDSPLHF.

The chain combines TRBV28 with TRBJ1-3; maybe TRBD1 (6 bases). CDR1 MDHEN and CDR2 SYDVKM come from the germline V gene. The CDR3 has 17 residues. Trimming stripped 6 bases from V and 7 bases from J, with 25 bases between. CDR3 sequence reads: CASRQGGGIRPGNTIYF. The CDR3 DNA follows: TGTGCCAGCAGACAAGGAGGGGGTATACGACCCGGGAACACCATATATTTT.

The gene calls are TRBV6-2 or TRBV6-3 and TRBJ1-5; TRBD1 might be the D (5 bases). V lost 4 bases to trimming and J lost 4 bases, with 14 bases between them. Per germline, CDR1 MNHEY and CDR2 SVGEGT. The CDR3 runs to 15 residues. The DNA for the CDR3 is TGTGCCAGCAGTTCCTTTTTCGGGGGTAATCAGCCCCAGCATTTT. Its translation: CASSSFFGGNQPQHF.

This clonotype was seen a few times. The rearrangement uses TRBV7-2 and TRBJ2-3; TRBD2 agrees at 13 bases. Germline lookup yields CDR1 SGHTA and CDR2 FQGNSA. V lost 4 bases, J lost 6 bases, and 13 bases stayed unmatched. This CDR3 contains 18 residues. CDR3: CASSYRTSGRRGADTQYF. CDR3 sequence (DNA): TGTGCCAGCAGCTATAGGACTAGCGGGAGACGGGGTGCCGATACGCAGTATTTT.

The V gene is TRBV6-2 or TRBV6-3, the J gene TRBJ1-5, with 7 positions matching TRBD1. J gave up 5 bases and V 6 bases, and 4 bases lay outside the gene matches. The CDR3 spans 13 residues. Germline V gives CDR1 MNHEY, CDR2 SVGEGT. The CDR3 bases are TGTGCCAGCAGATCTACAGGGGATCAGCCCCAGCATTTT. Its protein is CASRSTGDQPQHF.

Only a few counts were recorded for this clonotype. This chain links TRBV19 with TRBJ2-3; 10 bases fit TRBD2. The V and J ends lost 5 bases and 1 base, in that order; junction bases with no gene match: 6. The CDR3 is 16 amino acids. Germline V lookup: CDR1 LNHDA, CDR2 SQIVND (reference sequence). The CDR3 DNA reads as TGTGCCAGTAGTCCTCAAACTAGCGGGGGCACAGATACGCAGTATTTT. This sequence encodes CASSPQTSGGTDTQYF.

This clonotype was observed a single time. The CDR3, as DNA: TGTGCCAGCAGCTATAGGAGGGGGGGGCGGACAGATACGCAGTATTTT. It encodes CASSYRRGGRTDTQYF. The chain couples TRBV7-9 to TRBJ2-3, with D possibly TRBD2 on 7 matching bases. The CDR3 sequence is 16 residues long. Germline CDR1 and CDR2: SEHNR and FQNEAQ (reference sequence). With 4 bases removed from V and 3 bases from J, the gap between germline ends came to 17 bases.